This TCR beta chain was sequenced during a study of chemoradiotherapy in HPV16-positive cancers. Some clones are missing from TCRdb's copy, which holds only in-frame ones; the method was immunoSEQ multiplex PCR. The data contain tens of thousands of clones, roughly 84% of them singletons. Broader study findings: During treatment, candidate HPV-specific clones and E7-related motifs expanded in tumor.

This CDR3 is 15 amino acids long. After removal of 6 bases from V and 0 bases from J, the junction contained 4 bases not matched to a gene. Germline lookup yields CDR1 SNHLY and CDR2 FYNNEI. This clone has just one count. Antigen specificity is unknown. V is TRBV2 and J is TRBJ1-3; 8 bases match TRBD1. The source was blood, collected from a patient who underwent chemoradiotherapy. The receptor's source is a human donor with HPV-associated anogenital cancer. The CDR3 DNA reads as TGTGCCAGCAGCTCAGGGGGCCTCTCTGGAAACACCATATATTTT. It codes for CASSSGGLSGNTIYF.